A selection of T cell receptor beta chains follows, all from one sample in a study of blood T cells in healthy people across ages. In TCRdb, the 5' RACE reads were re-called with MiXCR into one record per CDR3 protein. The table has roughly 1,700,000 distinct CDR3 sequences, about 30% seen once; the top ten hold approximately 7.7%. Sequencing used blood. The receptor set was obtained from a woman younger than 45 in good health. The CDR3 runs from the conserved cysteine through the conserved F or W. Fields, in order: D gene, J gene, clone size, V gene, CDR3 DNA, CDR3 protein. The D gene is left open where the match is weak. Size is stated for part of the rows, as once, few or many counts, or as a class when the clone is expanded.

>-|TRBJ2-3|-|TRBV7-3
TGTGCCAGCAGCCCACAGGGGACTAGCACAGATACGCAGTATTTT
CASSPQGTSTDTQYF
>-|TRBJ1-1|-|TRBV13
TGTGCCAGCACCCAAGGGGGGACTGAAACTTTCTTT
CASTQGGTETFF
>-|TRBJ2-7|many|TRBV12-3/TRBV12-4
TGTGCCAGCAGGCTAGCCGGGGTCAACGAGCAGTACTTC
CASRLAGVNEQYF
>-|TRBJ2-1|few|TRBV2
TGTGCCAGCAGAGCGGACGAGGACGATGAGCAGTTCTTC
CASRADEDDEQFF
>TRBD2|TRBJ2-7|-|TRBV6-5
TGTGCCAGCAGTTCCGGTTTAGCGGGGTCCTACAATGAGCAGTACTTC
CASSSGLAGSYNEQYF
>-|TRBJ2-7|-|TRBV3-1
TGTGCCAGCAGCCAAGATTTGGGTGCAGCCTACGAGCAGTACTTC
CASSQDLGAAYEQYF
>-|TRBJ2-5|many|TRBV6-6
TGTGCCAGCAGAGCCACTGGGGGGCAAGAGACCCAGTACTTC
CASRATGGQETQYF
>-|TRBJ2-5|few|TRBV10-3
TGTGCCATCAGTGACACGGCTTCCGTGGGGGAGACCCAGTACTTC
CAISDTASVGETQYF
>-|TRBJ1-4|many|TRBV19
TGTGCCAGTAGTATTCGGGCCCGGACTAATGAAAAACTGTTTTTT
CASSIRARTNEKLFF
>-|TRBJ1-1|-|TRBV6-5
TGTGCCAGCACCAAGACACAGAACACTGAAGCTTTCTTT
CASTKTQNTEAFF
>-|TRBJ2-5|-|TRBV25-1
TGTGCCAGCAGTGAAAGGCAGGATAGAGAGACCCAGTACTTC
CASSERQDRETQYF
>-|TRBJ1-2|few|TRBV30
TGTGCCCTGAGCGTAGTATCTGACGGCTACACCTTC
CALSVVSDGYTF
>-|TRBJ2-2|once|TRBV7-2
TGTGCCAGCAGCTTAATGTGGGTGGCCGGGGAGCTGTTTTTT
CASSLMWVAGELFF
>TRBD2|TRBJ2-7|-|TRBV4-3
TGCGCCAGTGGACGGGAGGGTGACGAGCAGTACTTC
CASGREGDEQYF
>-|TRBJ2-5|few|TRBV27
TGTGCCAGCAGTTTATTTCAGGGTTTGGGAGAGACCCAGTACTTC
CASSLFQGLGETQYF
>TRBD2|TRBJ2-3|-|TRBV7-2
TGTGCCAGCAGCTACCAGCGGGGGAGCACAGATACGCAGTATTTT
CASSYQRGSTDTQYF
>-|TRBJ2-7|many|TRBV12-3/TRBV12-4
TGTGCCAGCAGTTTAAGGGGGTCCTCCGGCTACGAGCAGTACTTC
CASSLRGSSGYEQYF
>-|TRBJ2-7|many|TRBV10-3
TGTGCCATCAGTGAGTCGGGCCAGTCCTACGAGCAGTACTTC
CAISESGQSYEQYF
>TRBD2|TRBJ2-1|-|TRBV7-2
TGTGCCAGCAGCCCCCGAAGGGTGTCTAGCGGGGGGAGTGAGCAGTTCTTC
CASSPRRVSSGGSEQFF
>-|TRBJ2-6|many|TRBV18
TGTGCCAGCAGTCCTCCAGGGGCTGGGGCCAACGTCCTGACTTTC
CASSPPGAGANVLTF
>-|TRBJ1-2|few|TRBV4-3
TGCGCCAGCAGTGCTAGTCGGGACACCTCCTATGGCTACACCTTC
CASSASRDTSYGYTF
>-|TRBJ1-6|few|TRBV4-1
TGCGCCAGCAGCCAAGATGGGACGGCGACAGATTCACCCCTCCACTTT
CASSQDGTATDSPLHF
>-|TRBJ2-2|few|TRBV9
TGTGCCAGCAGCGTTGGAGGGCTCGGGGAGCTGTTTTTT
CASSVGGLGELFF
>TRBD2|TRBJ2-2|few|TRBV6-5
TGTGCCAGCACCAGAGCCGGGACTAGCATCGGGGAGCTGTTTTTT
CASTRAGTSIGELFF
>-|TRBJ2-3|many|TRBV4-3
TGCGCCAGCAGCCAATTAGCAGTTTCAGATACGCAGTATTTT
CASSQLAVSDTQYF
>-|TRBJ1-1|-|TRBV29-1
TGCAGCGTGATTCGGGGTAAAGTGGCTTTCTTT
CSVIRGKVAFF
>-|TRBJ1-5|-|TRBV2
TGTGCCAGCAGTGAAGGTATATCAGTCGATCAGCCCCAGCATTTT
CASSEGISVDQPQHF
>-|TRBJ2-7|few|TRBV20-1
TGCAGTGCCGGCATTGAGGGAGATTACAATGAGCAGTACTTC
CSAGIEGDYNEQYF
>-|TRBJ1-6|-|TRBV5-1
TGCGCCAGCAGCCTCCAGACAGGTCTTACTGGATCACCCCTCCACTTT
CASSLQTGLTGSPLHF
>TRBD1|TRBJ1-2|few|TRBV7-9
TGTGCCAGCAGCCCTGGGGACAGCACTAACTATGGCTACACCTTC
CASSPGDSTNYGYTF
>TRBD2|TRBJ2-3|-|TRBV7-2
TGTGCCAGCAGCTCGACTAGCGGGATAAGCACAGATACGCAGTATTTT
CASSSTSGISTDTQYF
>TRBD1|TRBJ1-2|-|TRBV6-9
TGTGCCAGCAGTTACTGGACAGGATATAACTATGGCTACACCTTC
CASSYWTGYNYGYTF
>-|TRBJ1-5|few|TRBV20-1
TGCAGTGCTAGAGAGCGGACGGGGGCCGGTCAGCCCCAGCATTTT
CSARERTGAGQPQHF
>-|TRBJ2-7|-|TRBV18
TGTGCCAGCTCACCAACTCCACGGACCTCCTACGAGCAGTACTTC
CASSPTPRTSYEQYF
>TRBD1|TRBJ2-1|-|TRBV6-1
TGTGCCAGCAGGGACAGGACAGACTACAATGAGCAGTTCTTC
CASRDRTDYNEQFF
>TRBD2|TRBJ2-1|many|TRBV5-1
TGCGCCAGCAGCTTGGCCGAGACTCGACTAGCGGGCGAGCAGTTCTTC
CASSLAETRLAGEQFF
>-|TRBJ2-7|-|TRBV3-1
TGTGCCAGCAGCCAAGAGGGATCTAGGGACGAGCAGTACTTC
CASSQEGSRDEQYF
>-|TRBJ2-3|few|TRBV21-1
TGTGCCAGCAGCAAAGGGGGAGAAAGCACAGATACGCAGTATTTT
CASSKGGESTDTQYF
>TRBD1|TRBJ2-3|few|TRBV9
TGTGCCAGCAGCGTTGTGACAGGGATCGTGGGCACAGATACGCAGTATTTT
CASSVVTGIVGTDTQYF
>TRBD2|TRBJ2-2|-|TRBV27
TGTGCCAGCAGTTTAAGGGAGGGTGCCGGGGAGCTGTTTTTT
CASSLREGAGELFF
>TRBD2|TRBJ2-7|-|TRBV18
TGTGCCAGCTCACCTTCTAACCCCACGGGGGGCTCCTACGAGCAGTACTTC
CASSPSNPTGGSYEQYF